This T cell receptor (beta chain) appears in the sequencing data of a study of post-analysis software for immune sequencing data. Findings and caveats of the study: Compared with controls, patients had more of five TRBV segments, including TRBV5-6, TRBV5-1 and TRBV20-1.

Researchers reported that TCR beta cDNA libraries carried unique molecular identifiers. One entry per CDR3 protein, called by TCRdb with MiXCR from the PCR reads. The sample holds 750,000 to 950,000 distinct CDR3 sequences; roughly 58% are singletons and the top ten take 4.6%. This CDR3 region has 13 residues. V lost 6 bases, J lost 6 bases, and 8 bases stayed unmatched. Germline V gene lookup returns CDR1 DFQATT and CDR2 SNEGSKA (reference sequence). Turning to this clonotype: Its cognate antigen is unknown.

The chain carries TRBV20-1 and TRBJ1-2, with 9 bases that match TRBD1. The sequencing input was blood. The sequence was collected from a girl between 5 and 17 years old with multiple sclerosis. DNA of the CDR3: TGCAGTGCCCTGGACAGGGGAGATGATGGCTACACCTTC. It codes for CSALDRGDDGYTF.